The present T cell receptor beta chain was sequenced within a study of cytomegalovirus exposure and HLA in healthy donors. Overall study context: Later analysis reported that the approximately 110 validation repertoires shared the platform of the approximately 690 first-cohort repertoires. The study's findings and limits: Testing in vitro showed a few CMV-associated chains specific for CMV antigens.

CDR1 and CDR2 from the germline V gene are MNHNS and SASEGT. The CDR3 is 15 residues long. V lost 6 bases, J lost 6 bases, and 8 bases stayed unmatched. The protocol was immunoSEQ multiplex PCR, while the TCRdb copy is restricted to in-frame clones and leaves out a portion. The data contain 200,000 to 250,000 clones, 75% to 95% of them seen just once; the ten biggest clones take up 0.8% to 1.2%. With regard to this clone: Its cognate antigen is unknown.

The clonotype was recovered from a woman under 30 in good health and CMV-seronegative. This chain links TRBV6-1 with TRBJ2-7; 13 bases match TRBD2. The sample consisted of PBMCs. This CDR3 is CASSGLAGVKAEQYF. The CDR3, as DNA: TGTGCCAGCAGCGGACTAGCGGGAGTCAAAGCCGAGCAGTACTTC.